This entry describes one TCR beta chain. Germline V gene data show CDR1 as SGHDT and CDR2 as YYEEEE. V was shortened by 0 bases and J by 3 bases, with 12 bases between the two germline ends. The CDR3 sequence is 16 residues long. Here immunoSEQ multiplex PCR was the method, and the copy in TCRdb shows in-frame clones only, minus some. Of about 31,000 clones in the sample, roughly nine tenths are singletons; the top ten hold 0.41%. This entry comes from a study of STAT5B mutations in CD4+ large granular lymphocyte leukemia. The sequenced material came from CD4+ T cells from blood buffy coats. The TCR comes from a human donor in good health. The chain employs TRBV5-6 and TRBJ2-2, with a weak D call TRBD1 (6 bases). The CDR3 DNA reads TGTGCCAGCAGCTTGGGAGGGACACCTTACACCGGGGAGCTGTTTTTT. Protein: CASSLGGTPYTGELFF.